This T cell receptor (beta chain) was retrieved from a study of cytomegalovirus exposure and HLA in healthy donors. Study outcomes and limitations: The CMV antigen specificity of a few CMV-associated chains was confirmed through in vitro analysis.

Details on this clone: Its target is unknown.

V dropped 5 bases and J dropped 5 bases, with 12 bases sitting between them. CDR1 is SGHTA, CDR2 FQGNSA, per germline. CDR3 length equals 14 residues. Vbeta (60) and Jbeta (13) primers were used in the PCR. Produced via immunoSEQ multiplex PCR; TCRdb's table is partial and in-frame only. The sample lists about 55,000 clones, 70% to 75% seen once, with under 45% in the top ten. The sample taken for sequencing was PBMCs. This rearrangement joins TRBV7-2 to TRBJ2-2; a weak D match, TRBD1 (5 bases). The receptor was derived from a man between 40 and 49 years old in good health and CMV-seropositive. The CDR3 sequence is CASSTVPGTGELFF. CDR3 bases: TGTGCCAGCAGCACGGTACCAGGGACCGGGGAGCTGTTTTTT.